This T cell receptor (beta chain) was sequenced during a study of T-cell memory formation after mild COVID-19. TCRdb ran MiXCR on the 5' RACE reads and lists one entry per CDR3 protein. The sample has around 300,000 distinct CDR3 sequences, around 13% seen once. Study-wide findings and caveats: Largely, contracting CD4+ clones fell within CM and EM, and contracting CD8+ clones within EMRA. Cross-reactive memory appears to have joined, as suggested by some responding clones showing up in pre-infection memory.

This clonotype has only a few counts. The antigen remains unidentified. The V and J ends lost 4 bases and 0 bases respectively, with 4 bases between them. The CDR3 covers 13 residues. Sequencing was done on a sample of PBMCs or a T cell subset sorted from them (not recorded which). This sequence was found in a man younger than 30 who had mild COVID-19 (a few samples of this study predate the infection). Cell type and time point are not known. The chain is built from TRBV12-3 or TRBV12-4 and TRBJ1-5; D is undetermined. The CDR3 sequence is CASSWTSNQPQHF. CDR3 DNA sequence: TGTGCCAGCAGTTGGACTAGCAATCAGCCCCAGCATTTT.